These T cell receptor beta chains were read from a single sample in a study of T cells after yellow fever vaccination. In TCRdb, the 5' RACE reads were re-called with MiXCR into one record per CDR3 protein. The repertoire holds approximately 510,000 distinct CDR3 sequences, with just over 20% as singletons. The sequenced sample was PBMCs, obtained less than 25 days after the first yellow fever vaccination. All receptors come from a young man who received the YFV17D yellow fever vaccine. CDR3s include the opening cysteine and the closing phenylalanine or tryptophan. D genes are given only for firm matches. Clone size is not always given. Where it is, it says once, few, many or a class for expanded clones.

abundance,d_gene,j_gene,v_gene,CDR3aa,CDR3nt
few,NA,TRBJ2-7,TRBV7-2,CASRMGSEQYF,TGTGCCAGCAGAATGGGGAGCGAGCAGTACTTC
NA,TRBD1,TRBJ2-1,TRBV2,CASRDRGAYNEQFF,TGTGCCAGCAGAGACAGGGGCGCCTACAATGAGCAGTTCTTC
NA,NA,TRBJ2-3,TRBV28,CASSFSLRQSDTQYF,TGTGCCAGCAGTTTCTCCCTGCGACAGTCAGATACGCAGTATTTT
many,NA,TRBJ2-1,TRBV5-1,CASSLSPDVGGEQFF,TGCGCCAGCAGCCTCTCCCCTGACGTTGGTGGTGAGCAGTTCTTC
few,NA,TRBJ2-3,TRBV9,CASSVVDSDKHTQYF,TGTGCCAGCAGCGTAGTGGATAGCGACAAACATACGCAGTATTTT
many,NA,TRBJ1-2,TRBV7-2,CASSLARSHAYGYTF,TGTGCCAGCAGCTTAGCGCGCAGCCATGCCTATGGCTACACCTTC
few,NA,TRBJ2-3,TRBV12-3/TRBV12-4,CASRWTGFGDTQYF,TGTGCCAGCAGGTGGACGGGGTTCGGAGATACGCAGTATTTT
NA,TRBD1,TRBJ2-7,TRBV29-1,CSVERQGLEQYF,TGCAGCGTTGAGCGACAGGGCCTCGAGCAGTACTTC
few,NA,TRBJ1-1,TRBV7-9,CASSSGVVYTEAFF,TGTGCCAGCAGCTCAGGGGTGGTATATACTGAAGCTTTCTTT
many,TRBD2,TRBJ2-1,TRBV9,CASTNWGLSNEQFF,TGTGCCAGCACCAACTGGGGACTATCTAATGAGCAGTTCTTC
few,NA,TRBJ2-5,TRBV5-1,CASSLMAEPQETQYF,TGCGCCAGCAGCTTAATGGCAGAGCCCCAAGAGACCCAGTACTTC
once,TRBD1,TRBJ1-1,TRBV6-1,CASSGDRGTEAFF,TGTGCCAGCAGCGGCGACAGGGGTACTGAAGCTTTCTTT
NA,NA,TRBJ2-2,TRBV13,CASSLPGGATGELFF,TGTGCCAGCAGCTTACCTGGGGGGGCAACCGGGGAGCTGTTTTTT
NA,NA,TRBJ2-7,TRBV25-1,CASSNPRGGVYEQYF,TGTGCCAGCAGTAACCCCAGGGGGGGAGTCTACGAGCAGTACTTC
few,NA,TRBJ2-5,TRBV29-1,CSVEAVNRETQYF,TGCAGCGTTGAGGCAGTCAATCGGGAGACCCAGTACTTC
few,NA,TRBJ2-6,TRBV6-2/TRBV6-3,CASTHSGANVLTF,TGTGCCAGCACCCACTCTGGGGCCAACGTCCTGACTTTC
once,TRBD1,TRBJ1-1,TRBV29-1,CSVRGGQGNTEAFF,TGCAGCGTCCGAGGGGGACAGGGGAACACTGAAGCTTTCTTT
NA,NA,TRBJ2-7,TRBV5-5,CASSFGSSCEQYF,TGTGCCAGCAGCTTCGGGAGCTCCTGCGAGCAGTACTTC
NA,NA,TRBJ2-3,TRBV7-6,CASSPGHTQYF,TGTGCCAGCAGCCCCGGGCATACGCAGTATTTT
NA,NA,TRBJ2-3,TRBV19,CASSIGASTDTQYF,TGTGCCAGTAGTATTGGTGCTAGCACAGATACGCAGTATTTT
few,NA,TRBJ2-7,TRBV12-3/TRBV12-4,CASTLTASSYEQYF,TGTGCCAGCACCCTGACAGCGAGCTCCTACGAGCAGTACTTC
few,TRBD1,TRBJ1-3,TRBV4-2,CASSPLAGTGNIVYF,TGTGCCAGCAGCCCACTGGCCGGGACAGGGAATATCGTATATTTT
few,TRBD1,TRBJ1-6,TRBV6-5,CASRYRWGQENSPLHF,TGTGCCAGCAGGTATAGGTGGGGACAGGAGAATTCACCCCTCCACTTT
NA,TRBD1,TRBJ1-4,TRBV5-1,CASSPPGQGNEKLFF,TGCGCCAGCAGCCCGCCGGGACAGGGTAATGAAAAACTGTTTTTT
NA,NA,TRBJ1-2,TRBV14,CASSPPGAVNYGYTF,TGTGCCAGCAGCCCCCCGGGGGCAGTTAACTATGGCTACACCTTC
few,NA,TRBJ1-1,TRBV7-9,CATWWGAKGNTEAFF,TGTGCCACTTGGTGGGGGGCGAAAGGGAATACTGAAGCTTTCTTT
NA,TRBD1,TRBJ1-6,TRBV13,CASRVGQYNSPLHF,TGTGCCAGCAGAGTGGGACAGTATAATTCACCCCTCCACTTT
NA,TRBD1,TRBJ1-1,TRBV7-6,CASSLRDRGVTEAFF,TGTGCCAGCAGCCTCCGGGACAGAGGGGTCACTGAAGCTTTCTTT
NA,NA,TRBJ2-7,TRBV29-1,CSVASSDYEQYF,TGCAGCGTTGCCTCATCTGACTACGAGCAGTACTTC
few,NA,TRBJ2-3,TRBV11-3,CASSPDRHGEQYF,TGTGCCAGCAGCCCAGACCGTCATGGGGAGCAGTATTTT
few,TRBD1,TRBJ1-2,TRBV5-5,CASSLATGGQYGYTF,TGTGCCAGCAGCTTGGCCACAGGGGGCCAATATGGCTACACCTTC
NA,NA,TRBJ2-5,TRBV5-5,CASSFVSQETQYF,TGTGCCAGCAGCTTTGTAAGTCAAGAGACCCAGTACTTC
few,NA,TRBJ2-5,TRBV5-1,CASSIPQETQYF,TGCGCCAGCAGCATCCCGCAAGAGACCCAGTACTTC
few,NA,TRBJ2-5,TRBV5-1,CASSLEIDLETQYF,TGCGCCAGCAGCTTGGAGATAGATCTGGAGACCCAGTACTTC
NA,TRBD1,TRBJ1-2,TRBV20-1,CRAVTGINYGYTF,TGCAGAGCCGTGACAGGGATTAACTATGGCTACACCTTC
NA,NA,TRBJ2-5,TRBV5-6,CASSLLDTQETQYF,TGTGCCAGCAGCCTCCTAGATACACAAGAGACCCAGTACTTC
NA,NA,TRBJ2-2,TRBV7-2,CASSLLLGELFF,TGTGCCAGCAGCTTACTACTCGGGGAGCTGTTTTTT
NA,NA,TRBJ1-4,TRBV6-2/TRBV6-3,CASSPGWGNEKLFF,TGTGCCAGCAGTCCGGGATGGGGTAATGAAAAACTGTTTTTT
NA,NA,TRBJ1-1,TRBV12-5,CASGLPSTEAFF,TGTGCTAGTGGTTTGCCAAGCACTGAAGCTTTCTTT
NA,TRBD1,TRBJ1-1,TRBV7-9,CASSFATGGYSTEAFF,TGTGCCAGCAGCTTTGCAACAGGGGGATATAGCACTGAAGCTTTCTTT
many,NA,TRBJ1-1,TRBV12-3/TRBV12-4,CASSPRDGGRNTEAFF,TGTGCCAGCAGTCCCCGGGACGGGGGGAGAAACACTGAAGCTTTCTTT
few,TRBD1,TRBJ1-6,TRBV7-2,CASSFDRGSSSPLHF,TGTGCCAGCAGCTTCGACAGGGGATCAAGTTCACCCCTCCACTTT
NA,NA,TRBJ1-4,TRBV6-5,CASSYRGDGRDEKLFF,TGTGCCAGCAGTTATCGAGGGGACGGACGGGATGAAAAACTGTTTTTT
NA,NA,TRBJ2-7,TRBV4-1,CASSPHPRDGSYEQYF,TGCGCCAGCAGCCCCCATCCTCGGGACGGCTCCTACGAGCAGTACTTC
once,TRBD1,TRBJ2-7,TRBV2,CASQDRGRSGNEQYF,TGTGCCAGCCAGGACAGGGGGCGCTCGGGTAACGAGCAGTACTTC
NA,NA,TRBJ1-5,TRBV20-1,CSAQTVRGQSSLSNQPQHF,TGCAGTGCCCAAACCGTCAGAGGACAGTCGTCTCTTAGCAATCAGCCCCAGCATTTT
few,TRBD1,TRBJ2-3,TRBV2,CASKTGGPDTQYF,TGTGCCAGCAAAACAGGGGGCCCAGATACGCAGTATTTT
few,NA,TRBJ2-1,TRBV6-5,CASSYSTLGGYYNEQFF,TGTGCCAGCAGTTACTCGACTCTGGGCGGCTATTACAATGAGCAGTTCTTC